The 31 T cell receptor beta chains given below trace back to one sample, sequenced in a study of CD8+ T cells in alopecia areata. Extracted from the samples, RNA was reverse transcribed into cDNA to serve as the sequencing template. Assay used: immunoSEQ multiplex PCR; TCRdb lists only in-frame clones, some missing. The data show about 11,000 clones, 61% seen once. Obtained from alopecia areata patients were lesional scalp punch biopsies along with peripheral blood. Sequencing was carried out using skin. The receptors were sampled from a human donor with alopecia areata.

The chain uses TRBV29-1 and TRBJ2-5; no clear D gene. Deletions cut 4 bases from V and 2 bases from J, with 17 bases between. Germline lookup yields CDR1 SQVTM and CDR2 ANQGSEA. The CDR3 is 15 amino acids. The CDR3 here is CSVGLGSSFQETQYF. The CDR3, as DNA: TGCAGCGTTGGTTTGGGCAGCTCCTTTCAAGAGACCCAGTACTTC.

This clone was counted only a few times. The rearrangement uses TRBV14 and TRBJ2-7, with a possible D match to TRBD1 (5 bases). Germline CDR1 SGHDN, CDR2 FVKESK. V lost 1 base and J 5 bases, leaving 15 bases between the germline ends. The CDR3 runs 15 residues. CDR3 coding DNA: TGTGCCAGCAGCCAAGTGATCTCAGGGTGGGACGAGCAGTACTTC. The encoded protein is CASSQVISGWDEQYF.

The V gene is TRBV9, the J gene TRBJ1-1, with a weak D call TRBD1 (6 bases). V lost 0 bases, J lost 6 bases, and 12 bases lay in between. The CDR3 runs to 14 residues. Germline CDR1 SGDLS, CDR2 YYNGEE. In nucleotides, the CDR3 is TGTGCCAGCAGCGTAGGCGGGGGCAAGGCTGAAGCTTTCTTT. It is translated as CASSVGGGKAEAFF.

This clone has only one observation. CDR3 in amino acids: CAWREISGYTF. CDR3 nucleotides: TGTGCCTGGAGGGAAATTTCTGGCTACACCTTC. The gene calls are TRBV30 and TRBJ1-2; D uncertain. Per the germline V gene, CDR1 is GTSNPN and CDR2 is SVGIG (reference sequence). CDR3 size: 11 residues. V gave up 3 bases and J gave up 7 bases, with 9 bases separating them.

This chain uses TRBV7-9 with TRBJ2-5; D is unresolved. This CDR3 spans 11 amino acids. V was pared by 3 bases and J by 5 bases, with 4 bases between. Germline CDR1 is SEHNR and CDR2 is FQNEAQ (reference sequence). The CDR3 DNA follows: TGTGCCAGCAGCTTGACGGAGACCCAGTACTTC. Its protein is CASSLTETQYF. Using reference TRBV7-9 and TRBJ2-5 for the parts outside the CDR3, the full variable domain is DTGVSQNPRHKITKRGQNVTFRCDPISEHNRLYWYRQTLGQGPEFLTYFQNEAQLEKSRLLSDRFSAERPKGSFSTLEIQRTEQGDSAMYLCASSLTETQYFGPGTRLLVL.

This clone was counted a few times. Here the CDR3 DNA reads TGTGCCAGCAGCCCCGGGACCCGAAGGTACGAGCAGTACTTC. Its translation: CASSPGTRRYEQYF. The V call is TRBV7-2, the J call TRBJ2-7; the D gene could be TRBD1 or TRBD2 (5 bases each). The CDR3 consists of 14 residues. Germline CDR1 SGHTA, CDR2 FQGNSA. Trimming took off 5 bases at V and 4 bases at J, with 15 bases between the two ends.

In this sample, this clone turned up a few times. The genes are TRBV6-1 and TRBJ2-7; D may be TRBD1 (5 bases). Trimming took off 0 bases at V and 2 bases at J, with 11 bases between the two ends. The V gene's germline CDR1 is MNHNS and CDR2 SASEGT. This CDR3 has 15 amino acids. CDR3 coding DNA: TGTGCCAGCAGTGAAGCGCTTCAGGGTGCCTACGAGCAGTACTTC. Translating it yields CASSEALQGAYEQYF.

The chain is built from TRBV6-5 and TRBJ1-5; D is possibly TRBD1 (5 bases). Trimming removed 5 bases from V and 6 bases from J, with 11 bases in between. The germline gives CDR1 MNHEY, CDR2 SVGAGI. The CDR3 has 13 amino acids. The chain's CDR3 is CASSTSGTQPQHF. For the CDR3, the DNA is TGTGCCAGCAGTACGTCAGGGACTCAGCCCCAGCATTTT.

The chain combines TRBV7-2 with TRBJ2-1, with a tentative D call TRBD2 (6 bases). The CDR3 is 16 amino acids. CDR1 and CDR2 (germline): SGHTA, FQGNSA. Trimming shortened V by 1 base and J by 7 bases, and 17 bases separated the two germline ends. CDR3 loop: CASSLVAAEGVNEQFF. The CDR3 nucleotides read TGTGCCAGCAGCTTAGTCGCGGCGGAGGGTGTGAATGAGCAGTTCTTC.

The CDR3 loop is CASNLAGGAWDEQFF. CDR3 bases: TGTGCCAGCAACTTAGCGGGAGGGGCCTGGGATGAGCAGTTCTTC. The chain joins TRBV5-4 to TRBJ2-1, with TRBD2 matching over 11 bases. Per the germline V gene, CDR1 is SGHNT and CDR2 is YYREEE (reference sequence). Trimming removed 6 bases from V and 8 bases from J; junction bases left unmatched: 10. The CDR3 is made up of 15 amino acids.

By its share, this clone is medium-sized. CDR3 sequence reads: CASSRNRLAGAYEQYF. DNA of the CDR3: TGCGCCAGCAGCCGCAACCGACTAGCGGGGGCTTACGAGCAGTACTTC. The chain has TRBV4-3 and TRBJ2-7, with 12 bases identical to TRBD2. This CDR3 has 16 amino acids. The germline gives CDR1 LGHNA, CDR2 YSLEER. V lost 4 bases and J lost 4; bases outside the gene matches: 8.

The V gene is TRBV13, the J gene TRBJ2-3, with TRBD1 as a possible D gene (6 bases). This CDR3 region has 15 residues. Trimming took 5 bases from V and 0 from J, leaving 12 bases between them. The germline V gene has CDR1 PRHDT and CDR2 FYEKMQ (reference sequence). The CDR3 region is CASSPRGTSTDTQYF. The CDR3 DNA is TGTGCCAGCAGCCCCAGGGGAACTAGCACAGATACGCAGTATTTT.

This sequence joins TRBV18 and TRBJ2-1; TRBD1 aligns across 9 bases. The CDR3 loop spans 15 amino acids. Germline CDR1 and CDR2: KGHSH and LQKENI. V gave up 6 bases and J gave up 2 bases; unmatched junction bases: 5. The CDR3 reads CASSPGTGPYNEQFF. Written as DNA, the CDR3 is TGTGCCAGCTCGCCCGGGACAGGGCCCTACAATGAGCAGTTCTTC.

In this sample, this clone turned up a few times. The V and J genes are TRBV5-1 and TRBJ2-1, with D tentatively TRBD1 or TRBD2 (6 bases each). This CDR3 region has 17 residues. CDR1 and CDR2 from the germline V gene are SGHRS and YFSETQ. Trimming stripped 4 bases from V and 0 bases from J, with 17 bases between. The CDR3 coding sequence is TGCGCCAGCAGCGGGGGGACACTCGTTCGCTCCTACAATGAGCAGTTCTTC. Amino acids: CASSGGTLVRSYNEQFF. Full variable domain (outside the CDR3, taken from reference TRBV5-1 and TRBJ2-1): KAGVTQTPRYLIKTRGQQVTLSCSPISGHRSVSWYQQTPGQGLQFLFEYFSETQRNKGNFPGRFSGRQFSNSRSEMNVSTLELGDSALYLCASSGGTLVRSYNEQFFGPGTRLTVL.

In its sample, this clone was seen once. The chain recombines TRBV6-5 with TRBJ1-4; 7 nucleotides align to TRBD1. CDR3 length: 15 residues. Germline loops: CDR1 MNHEY, CDR2 SVGAGI. The V and J ends lost 6 bases and 7 bases, in that order; junction bases with no gene match: 11. The CDR3 coding sequence is TGTGCCAGCAGAACAACAGGGGCGGGAGGTGAAAAACTGTTTTTT. Translation: CASRTTGAGGEKLFF.

The chain couples TRBV20-1 to TRBJ2-1; D remains unclear. Germline V lookup: CDR1 DFQATT, CDR2 SNEGSKA (reference sequence). Trimming took off 2 bases at V and 10 bases at J, with 9 bases between the two ends. The CDR3 is 11 residues long. This chain's CDR3 is CSARPSEEQFF. The CDR3, as DNA: TGCAGTGCTAGACCCAGCGAAGAGCAGTTCTTC.

The V and J genes are TRBV6-1 and TRBJ1-5; perhaps TRBD1 as D (5 bases). The V gene's germline CDR1 is MNHNS and CDR2 SASEGT. This CDR3 spans 18 amino acids. The V end was cut by 2 bases, the J end by 0 bases, with 17 bases between. CDR3 in DNA: TGTGCCAGCAGTGAATTATGGCAGGGACCTAATAGCAATCAGCCCCAGCATTTT. Its protein product is CASSELWQGPNSNQPQHF.

This clone was found a few times. The chain combines TRBV5-4 with TRBJ2-3; the match to TRBD2 covers 9 bases. The CDR3 covers 15 residues. CDR1 and CDR2 (germline): SGHNT, YYREEE (reference sequence). After removal of 0 bases from V and 4 bases from J, the junction contained 3 bases not matched to a gene. The CDR3 nucleotides read TGTGCCAGCAGCTTGGTAGCGGGAGAGTCAGATACGCAGTATTTT. This translates into CASSLVAGESDTQYF.

The V call is TRBV27, the J call TRBJ1-1; D perhaps matches TRBD1 (5 bases). The CDR3 totals 15 residues. Per the germline V gene, CDR1 is MNHEY and CDR2 is SMNVEV (reference sequence). The V and J ends lost 5 bases and 6 bases respectively, with 19 bases between them. Here the CDR3 reads CASSPDGQVLSEAFF. CDR3 bases: TGTGCCAGCAGTCCCGACGGACAAGTCCTCTCTGAAGCTTTCTTT.

This rearrangement joins TRBV18 to TRBJ1-5, with D possibly matching TRBD1 (5 bases). Per the germline V gene, CDR1 is KGHSH and CDR2 is LQKENI. V was shortened by 2 bases and J by 6 bases, with 11 bases between the two germline ends. CDR3 length equals 14 residues. The CDR3 is CASSPADQGQPQHF. The CDR3 nucleotides are TGTGCCAGCTCACCAGCGGACCAGGGTCAGCCCCAGCATTTT. Full variable domain (rest looked up from reference TRBV18 and TRBJ1-5): NAGVMQNPRHLVRRRGQEARLRCSPMKGHSHVYWYRQLPEEGLKFMVYLQKENIIDESGMPKERFSAEFPKEGPSILRIQQVVRGDSAAYFCASSPADQGQPQHFGDGTRLSIL.

The V and J genes are TRBV5-4 and TRBJ2-7, with 10 bases matching TRBD2. The CDR3 is made up of 16 amino acids. The V gene end was trimmed by 4 bases and the J gene end by 4 bases; junction bases not matched to a gene: 11. CDR1 and CDR2 from the germline V gene are SGHNT and YYREEE (reference sequence). The CDR3: CASSQDAIAGGYEQYF. The DNA of the CDR3 is TGTGCCAGCAGCCAAGATGCGATAGCGGGGGGTTACGAGCAGTACTTC.

The CDR3 DNA reads TGTGCCAGTAGGGGAGGACAGGTCATGGCGACGGGTAATCAGCCCCAGCATTTT. As protein: CASRGGQVMATGNQPQHF. The chain is built from TRBV19 and TRBJ1-5, with 7 bases identical to TRBD1. The CDR3 sequence is 18 residues long. Per germline, CDR1 LNHDA and CDR2 SQIVND (reference sequence). Germline trimming cut 6 bases from V and 4 bases from J; bases unmatched to any gene: 18.

This clone is deemed large. The genes are TRBV6-6 and TRBJ2-2; D not certain. This CDR3 comprises 13 residues. V lost 2 bases and J 4 bases, leaving 5 bases between the germline ends. Germline loops: CDR1 MNHNY, CDR2 SVGAGI (reference sequence). The DNA for the CDR3 is TGTGCCAGCAGTTACGTGGGCACCGGGGAGCTGTTTTTT. Encoded protein: CASSYVGTGELFF.

The gene calls are TRBV6-5 and TRBJ1-5; D is possibly TRBD1 (5 bases). V was cut by 2 bases and J by 7 bases, with 12 bases left in between. This CDR3 is 14 amino acids long. Germline V gene sequence: CDR1 MNHEY, CDR2 SVGAGI. The CDR3 protein is CASSYAGRDQPQHF. The CDR3 nucleotides are TGTGCCAGCAGTTACGCGGGCAGGGACCAGCCCCAGCATTTT.

This clone has only a few counts. This chain links TRBV7-9 with TRBJ1-1, with TRBD1 as a possible D gene (5 bases). This CDR3 has 13 amino acids. Germline V CDR1 and CDR2: SEHNR, FQNEAQ (reference sequence). Trimming pared 3 bases from V and 5 bases from J, leaving 10 bases between. CDR3 loop: CASSLGVGTEAFF. The DNA for the CDR3 is TGTGCCAGCAGCTTGGGGGTAGGGACTGAAGCTTTCTTT.

CDR3 residues: CASSMSGGAPDTQYF. CDR3 DNA sequence: TGCGCCAGCAGCATGAGCGGGGGAGCCCCAGATACGCAGTATTTT. The chain employs TRBV5-1 and TRBJ2-3, with 8 bases identical to TRBD2. This CDR3 has 15 amino acids. The V gene end was trimmed by 4 bases and the J gene end by 4 bases; junction bases not matched to a gene: 8. Germline loops: CDR1 SGHRS, CDR2 YFSETQ.

V and J are TRBV6-6 and TRBJ2-1; D remains unclear. This CDR3 region has 16 residues. Germline CDR1 MNHNY, CDR2 SVGAGI (reference sequence). V lost 10 bases to trimming and J lost 2 bases, with 21 bases between them. The CDR3 coding sequence is TGTGCCACCCCCCTCCGGGCAGCCCAACCCTACAATGAGCAGTTCTTC. This codes for CATPLRAAQPYNEQFF.

This clone came up a few times. The CDR3 protein is CASSSLGNEQFF. The CDR3 DNA is TGTGCCAGCAGTTCTCTCGGGAATGAGCAGTTCTTC. The V and J genes are TRBV6-6 and TRBJ2-1; D ambiguous. V was pared by 4 bases and J by 7 bases, with 8 bases between. The CDR3 is made up of 12 amino acids. CDR1 is MNHNY, CDR2 SVGAGI, per germline (reference sequence).

The rearrangement uses TRBV2 and TRBJ2-7; D perhaps matches TRBD2 (5 bases). Germline lookup yields CDR1 SNHLY and CDR2 FYNNEI. The CDR3 runs to 15 residues. Trimming removed 7 bases at V and 5 bases at J, with 21 bases between. The CDR3 nucleotides are TGTGCCAGCACGACGAACGGGATAAGGTATGACGAGCAGTACTTC. It encodes CASTTNGIRYDEQYF.

This chain links TRBV19 with TRBJ1-3, with 9 bases aligning to TRBD1. The CDR3 loop spans 21 amino acids. CDR1 LNHDA and CDR2 SQIVND come from the germline V gene (reference sequence). V was clipped by 7 bases and J by 0 bases; unmatched bases: 22. CDR3 in amino acids: CASTLAGPGTGPVFSGNTIYF. In DNA, the CDR3 is TGTGCCAGTACCCTAGCAGGTCCCGGGACAGGGCCTGTTTTCTCTGGAAACACCATATATTTT. Full variable domain (missing parts from reference TRBV19 and TRBJ1-3): DGGITQSPKYLFRKEGQNVTLSCEQNLNHDAMYWYRQDPGQGLRLIYYSQIVNDFQKGDIAEGYSVSREKKESFPLTVTSAQKNPTAFYLCASTLAGPGTGPVFSGNTIYFGEGSWLTVV.

CDR3: CASNDRAWDTQYF. CDR3 bases: TGCGCCAGCAACGACAGGGCCTGGGATACGCAGTATTTT. This chain connects TRBV10-2 to TRBJ2-3; 7 bases agree with TRBD1. The CDR3 totals 13 residues. The J segment lost 6 bases and the V segment lost 7 bases, leaving 7 bases of the junction unmatched. The germline gives CDR1 WSHSY, CDR2 SAAADI.